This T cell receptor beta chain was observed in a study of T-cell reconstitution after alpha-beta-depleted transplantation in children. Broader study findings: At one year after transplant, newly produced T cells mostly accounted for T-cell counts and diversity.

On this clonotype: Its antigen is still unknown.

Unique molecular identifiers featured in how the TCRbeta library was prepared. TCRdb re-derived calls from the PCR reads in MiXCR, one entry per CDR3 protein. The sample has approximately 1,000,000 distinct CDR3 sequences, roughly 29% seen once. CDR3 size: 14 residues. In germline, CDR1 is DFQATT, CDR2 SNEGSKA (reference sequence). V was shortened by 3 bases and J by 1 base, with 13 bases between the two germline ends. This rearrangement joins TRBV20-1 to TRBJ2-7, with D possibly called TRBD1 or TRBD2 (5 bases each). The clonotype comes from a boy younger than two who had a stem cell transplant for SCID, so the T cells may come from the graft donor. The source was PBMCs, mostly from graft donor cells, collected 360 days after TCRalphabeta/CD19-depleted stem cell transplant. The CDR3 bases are TGCAGTGCTAGGGACCGGGACCGTTCCTACGAGCAGTACTTC. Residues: CSARDRDRSYEQYF.